This T cell receptor beta chain was identified during a study of blood T cells in healthy people across ages. Germline assignment: CDR1 SGHTA and CDR2 FQGNSA. The CDR3 is 22 amino acids. After removal of 1 base from V and 8 bases from J, the junction contained 28 bases not matched to a gene. Points from the study as a whole: Bulk PBMC profiling left naive and antigen-experienced comparisons inconclusive. Diversity was higher, and naive CD4+ cells more numerous, in long-lived donors than in aged donors. The fall in TCR beta diversity per million T cells was roughly linear with age. The CMV status of each donor remained undetermined, and this could have confounded shifts in expanded clonotypes.

Points on this clonotype: Its antigen is unidentified.

Combining a sample-barcoded 5' primer with a J-beta primer mix, a second PCR ran for roughly 7 to 12 cycles. TCRdb used MiXCR to reprocess the 5' RACE reads, holding one entry per CDR3 protein. The sample has about 680,000 distinct CDR3 sequences, approximately 49% seen once; the top ten hold around a third. The sequenced sample was blood. The genes are TRBV7-2 and TRBJ2-3, with 9 bases that match TRBD2. This TCR came from a woman aged 60 to 75 in good health. The CDR3 coding sequence is TGTGCCAGCAGCTTAGGCTCCTTAGGGGGGAGCGGGAGGACCCGGTGGTTCGGTACGCAGTATTTT. It yields the protein CASSLGSLGGSGRTRWFGTQYF.